This T cell receptor (beta chain) was captured by sequencing in a study of human T cells and chemical hapten exposure. Unfractionated whole blood served as the source for total RNA extraction. Ten or more counts support this clonotype. TCRdb fed the 5' RACE reads into MiXCR, producing one record per CDR3 protein. The repertoire holds approximately 140,000 distinct CDR3 sequences, with 4.1% as singletons. The sequence was obtained from a female donor in good health.

The CDR3 DNA reads as TGTGCCAGCAGTTTATATCGTGGGGCTAGCACAGATACGCAGTATTTT. The encoded protein is CASSLYRGASTDTQYF. The chain joins TRBV28 to TRBJ2-3, with D perhaps TRBD1 (5 bases). Germline CDR1 reads MDHEN; CDR2 reads SYDVKM. The CDR3 has 16 residues. Trimming removed 1 base from V and 0 bases from J, with 11 bases in between. Full variable domain (missing parts from reference TRBV28 and TRBJ2-3): DVKVTQSSRYLVKRTGEKVFLECVQDMDHENMFWYRQDPGLGLRLIYFSYDVKMKEKGDIPEGYSVSREKKERFSLILESASTNQTSMYLCASSLYRGASTDTQYFGPGTRLTVL.